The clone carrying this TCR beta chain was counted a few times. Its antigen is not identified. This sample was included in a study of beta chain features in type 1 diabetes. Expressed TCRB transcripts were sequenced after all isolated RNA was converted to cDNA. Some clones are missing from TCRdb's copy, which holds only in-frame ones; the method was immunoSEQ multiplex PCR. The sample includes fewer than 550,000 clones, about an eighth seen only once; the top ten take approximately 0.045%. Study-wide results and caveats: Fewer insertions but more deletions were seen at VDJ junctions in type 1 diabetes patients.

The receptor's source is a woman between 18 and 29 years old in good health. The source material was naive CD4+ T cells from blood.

In nucleotides, the CDR3 is TGTGCCAGCAGTGCTTTGTGGCACAATGAGCAGTTCTTC. This translates into CASSALWHNEQFF. The chain employs TRBV2 and TRBJ2-1; D gene unclear. Germline loops: CDR1 SNHLY, CDR2 FYNNEI. V lost 4 bases to trimming and J lost 5 bases, with 9 bases between them. CDR3 length: 13 amino acids. Supplemented by reference TRBV2 and TRBJ2-1, the full variable domain reads EPEVTQTPSHQVTQMGQEVILRCVPISNHLYFYWYRQILGQKVEFLVSFYNNEISEKSEIFDDQFSVERPDGSNFTLKIRSTKLEDSAMYFCASSALWHNEQFFGPGTRLTVL.